This T cell receptor (beta chain) originates from a study of T-cell reconstitution after alpha-beta-depleted transplantation in children. Using unique molecular identifiers, the investigators prepared the TCRbeta library. TCRdb used MiXCR to reprocess the PCR reads, holding one entry per CDR3 protein. In the table there are roughly 98,000 distinct CDR3 sequences, roughly 15% of which are singletons. The sequence derives from a male patient between 2 and 15 years old who had a stem cell transplant for acute lymphoblastic leukemia, so the T cells may come from the graft donor. The sequencing used PBMCs, mostly from graft donor cells, collected 180 days after TCRalphabeta/CD19-depleted stem cell transplant.

This CDR3 reads CASSQDDRAGLGYGYTF. DNA for the CDR3: TGTGCCAGCAGCCAAGATGATCGAGCCGGGCTAGGCTATGGCTACACCTTC. This chain links TRBV3-1 with TRBJ1-2, with D unclear. The CDR3 runs to 17 residues. The V gene's germline CDR1 is LGHDT and CDR2 YNNKEL (reference sequence). Trimming took 0 bases from V and 4 from J, leaving 18 bases between them.